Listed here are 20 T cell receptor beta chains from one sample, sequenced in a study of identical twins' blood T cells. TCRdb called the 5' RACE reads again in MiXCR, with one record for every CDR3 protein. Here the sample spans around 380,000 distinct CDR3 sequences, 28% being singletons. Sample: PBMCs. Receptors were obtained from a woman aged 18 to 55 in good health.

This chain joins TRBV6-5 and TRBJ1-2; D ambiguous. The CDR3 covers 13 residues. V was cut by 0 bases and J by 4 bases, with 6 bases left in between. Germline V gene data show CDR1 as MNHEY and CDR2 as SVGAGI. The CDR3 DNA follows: TGTGCCAGCAGTTACTCGAGTAGCTATGGCTACACCTTC. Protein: CASSYSSSYGYTF.

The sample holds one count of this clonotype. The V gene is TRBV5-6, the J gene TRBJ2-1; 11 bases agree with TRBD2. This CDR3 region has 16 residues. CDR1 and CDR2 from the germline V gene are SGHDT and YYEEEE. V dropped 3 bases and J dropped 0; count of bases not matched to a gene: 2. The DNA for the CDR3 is TGTGCCAGCAGCTCTGGGACTAGCGGCTCCTACAATGAGCAGTTCTTC. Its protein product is CASSSGTSGSYNEQFF.

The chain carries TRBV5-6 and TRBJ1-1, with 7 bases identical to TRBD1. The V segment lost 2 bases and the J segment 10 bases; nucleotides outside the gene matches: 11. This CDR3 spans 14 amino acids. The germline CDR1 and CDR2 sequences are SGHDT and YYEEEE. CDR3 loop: CASSFGETGLVAFF. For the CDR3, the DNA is TGTGCCAGCAGCTTCGGGGAGACAGGGCTGGTAGCTTTCTTT.

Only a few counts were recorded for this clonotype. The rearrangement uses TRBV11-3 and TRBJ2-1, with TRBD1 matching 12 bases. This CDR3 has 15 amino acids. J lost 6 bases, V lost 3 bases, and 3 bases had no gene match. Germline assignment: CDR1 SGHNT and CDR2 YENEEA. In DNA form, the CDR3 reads TGTGCCAGCAGCTTCGGGACAGGGGGCCTCAATGAGCAGTTCTTC. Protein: CASSFGTGGLNEQFF.

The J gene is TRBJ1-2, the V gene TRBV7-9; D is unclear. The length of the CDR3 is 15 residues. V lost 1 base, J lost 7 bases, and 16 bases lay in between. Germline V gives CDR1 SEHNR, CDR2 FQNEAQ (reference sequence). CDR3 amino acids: CASSLVLGPLFGYTF. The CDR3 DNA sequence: TGTGCCAGCAGCTTAGTGCTGGGCCCCCTTTTTGGCTACACCTTC.

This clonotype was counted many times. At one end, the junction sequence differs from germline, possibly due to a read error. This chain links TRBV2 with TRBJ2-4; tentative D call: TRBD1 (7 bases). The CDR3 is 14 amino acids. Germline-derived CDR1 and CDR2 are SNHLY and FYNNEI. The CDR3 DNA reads TGTGCCAGCAGCCTGGAGGGGGCCGGAAACATTCAGTGCTTC. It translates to CASSLEGAGNIQCF.

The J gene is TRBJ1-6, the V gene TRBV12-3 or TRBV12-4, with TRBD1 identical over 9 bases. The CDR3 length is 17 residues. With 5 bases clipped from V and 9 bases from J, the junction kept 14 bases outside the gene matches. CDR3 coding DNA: TGTGCCAGCAGTGCAAGCCCCGGACAGGGGACAGGTTCACCCCTCCACTTT. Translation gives CASSASPGQGTGSPLHF.

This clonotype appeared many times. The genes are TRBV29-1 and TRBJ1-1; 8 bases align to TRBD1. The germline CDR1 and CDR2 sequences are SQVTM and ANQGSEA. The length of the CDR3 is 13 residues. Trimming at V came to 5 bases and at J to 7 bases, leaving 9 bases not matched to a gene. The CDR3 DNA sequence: TGCAGCGTTTTCAGGGGGCCGAGAGGTGAAGCTTTCTTT. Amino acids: CSVFRGPRGEAFF.

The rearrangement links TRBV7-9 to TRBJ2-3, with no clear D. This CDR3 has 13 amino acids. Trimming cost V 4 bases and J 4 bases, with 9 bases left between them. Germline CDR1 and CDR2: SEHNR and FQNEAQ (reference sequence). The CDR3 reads CASSSDWADTQYF. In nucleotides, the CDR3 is TGTGCCAGCAGCTCAGACTGGGCAGATACGCAGTATTTT.

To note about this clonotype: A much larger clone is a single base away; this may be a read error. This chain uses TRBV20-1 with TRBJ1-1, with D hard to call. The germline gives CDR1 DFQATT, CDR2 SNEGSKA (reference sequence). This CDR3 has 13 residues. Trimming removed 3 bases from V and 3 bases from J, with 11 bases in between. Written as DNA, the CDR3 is TGCAGTGCTAGTCGGCAGATGGACACTGAAGCTTTCTTT. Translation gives CSASRQMDTEAFF.

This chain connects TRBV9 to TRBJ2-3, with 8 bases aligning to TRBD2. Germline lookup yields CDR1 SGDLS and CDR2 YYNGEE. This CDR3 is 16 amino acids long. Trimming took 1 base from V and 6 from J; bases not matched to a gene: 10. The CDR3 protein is CASSVTTSGLRDTQYF. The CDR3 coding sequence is TGTGCCAGCAGCGTAACAACTAGCGGCCTGCGGGATACGCAGTATTTT.

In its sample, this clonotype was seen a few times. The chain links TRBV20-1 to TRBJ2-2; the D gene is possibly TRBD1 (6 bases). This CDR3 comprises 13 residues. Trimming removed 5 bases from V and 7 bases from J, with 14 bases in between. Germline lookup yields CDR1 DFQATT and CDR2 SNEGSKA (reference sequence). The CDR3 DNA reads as TGCAGTGCTGTCAGGACAGTTGGCGGGGAGCTGTTTTTT. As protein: CSAVRTVGGELFF.

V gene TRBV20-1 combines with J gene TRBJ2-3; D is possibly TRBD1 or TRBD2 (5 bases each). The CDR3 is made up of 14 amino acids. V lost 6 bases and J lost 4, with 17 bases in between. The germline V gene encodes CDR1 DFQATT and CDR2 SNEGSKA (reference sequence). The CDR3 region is CSAIRDVVPDTQYF. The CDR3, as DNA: TGCAGTGCCATCCGGGACGTAGTTCCAGATACGCAGTATTTT.

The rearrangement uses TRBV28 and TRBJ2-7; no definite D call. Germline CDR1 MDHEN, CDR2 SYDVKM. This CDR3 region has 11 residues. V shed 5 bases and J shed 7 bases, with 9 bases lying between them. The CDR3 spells CASSLYQEQYF. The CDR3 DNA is TGTGCCAGCAGTCTATACCAGGAGCAGTACTTC. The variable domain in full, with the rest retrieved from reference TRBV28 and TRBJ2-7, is DVKVTQSSRYLVKRTGEKVFLECVQDMDHENMFWYRQDPGLGLRLIYFSYDVKMKEKGDIPEGYSVSREKKERFSLILESASTNQTSMYLCASSLYQEQYFGPGTRLTVT.

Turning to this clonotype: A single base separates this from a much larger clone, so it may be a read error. CDR3 DNA: TGTGCCATCAAATCGGCGGACAAGGGAGCTCCGGTGAATGAGCAGTTCTTC. Translated: CAIKSADKGAPVNEQFF. V usage is TRBV10-3 and J usage is TRBJ2-1, with D perhaps TRBD1 or TRBD2 (5 bases each). V was pared by 7 bases and J by 7 bases, with 26 bases between. Germline lookup yields CDR1 ENHRY and CDR2 SYGVKD. The CDR3 is 17 residues long.

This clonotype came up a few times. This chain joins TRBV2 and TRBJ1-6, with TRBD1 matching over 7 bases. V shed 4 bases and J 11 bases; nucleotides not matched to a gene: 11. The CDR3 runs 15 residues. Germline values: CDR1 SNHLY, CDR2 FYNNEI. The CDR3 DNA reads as TGTGCCAGCAGTGCCCAGGGGGACTTCTCGCCACCCCTCCACTTT. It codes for CASSAQGDFSPPLHF.

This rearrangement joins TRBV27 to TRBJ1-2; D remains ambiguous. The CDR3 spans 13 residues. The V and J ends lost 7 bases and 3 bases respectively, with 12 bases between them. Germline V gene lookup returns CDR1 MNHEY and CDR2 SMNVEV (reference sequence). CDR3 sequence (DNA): TGTGCCAGCATTTCCCGAAACGACTATGGCTACACCTTC. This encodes CASISRNDYGYTF.

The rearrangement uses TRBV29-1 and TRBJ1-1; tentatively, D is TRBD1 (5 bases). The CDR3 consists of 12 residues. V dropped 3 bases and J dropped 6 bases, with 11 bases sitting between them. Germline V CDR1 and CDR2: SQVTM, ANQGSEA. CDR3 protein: CSVDVRGAEAFF. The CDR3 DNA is TGCAGCGTTGATGTAAGGGGCGCTGAAGCTTTCTTT.

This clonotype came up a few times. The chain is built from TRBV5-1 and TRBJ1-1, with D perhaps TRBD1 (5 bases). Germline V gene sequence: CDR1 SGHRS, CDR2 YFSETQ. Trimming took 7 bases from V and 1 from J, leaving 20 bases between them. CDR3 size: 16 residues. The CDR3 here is CASWRQPTQGNTEAFF. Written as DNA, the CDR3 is TGCGCCAGCTGGCGACAGCCAACACAAGGGAACACTGAAGCTTTCTTT.

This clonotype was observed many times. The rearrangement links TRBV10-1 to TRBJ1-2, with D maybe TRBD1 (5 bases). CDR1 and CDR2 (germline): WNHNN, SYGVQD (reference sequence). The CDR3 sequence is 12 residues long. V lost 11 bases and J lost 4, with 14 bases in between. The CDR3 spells CASRAGFYGYTF. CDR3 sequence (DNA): TGCGCCTCCCGGGCAGGGTTCTATGGCTACACCTTC.